This T cell receptor beta chain was retrieved from a study of identical twins listed by TCRdb under 2016. Background on the whole study: TCR alpha and beta repertoires from monozygotic twins, unrelated adults of various ages and cord blood were deep-sequenced to test whether fetal clonotypes persist. Replicate twin experiments were performed at different times using different library preparation protocols to rule out contamination.

The CDR3, cysteine through phenylalanine, is 14 amino acids long. Kept here is only the CDR3 DNA, which spans 42 bases and is read in frame from base 1. The germline V gene (reference sequence) sets CDR1 to MNHEY and CDR2 to SMNVEV. The junction shows trimming of 0 bases on V and 8 bases on J, and the gene matches do not reach 1 base of it. General conclusions and limits of the study: Fewer insertions were carried by abundant cord blood beta clonotypes; a weaker similar trend was observed in young adult naive repertoires, while no such trend was observed in memory repertoires. In beta out-of-frame sequences, excess twin sharing was weaker, because having fewer shared sequences lowered the signal-to-noise ratio. Out-of-frame TCR alpha sequences shared between twins showed an excess of low generation-probability sequences compared with coincidental sharing between unrelated individuals. In monozygotic twins, recombination models systematically underestimated out-of-frame TCR alpha sharing, but the models matched the sharing seen between unrelated individuals. Zero-insertion analyses could be partly confounded by invariant T cells such as MAIT and iNKT, although diverse VJ usage argued against such confounding for most clonotypes. Because the same donors could not be followed over many years, the conclusions depended on cross-sectional statistical analysis.

Only healthy Caucasian donors were included. The study also sequenced three unrelated non-twin adults: a male aged 18 to 30, a male aged 50 to 60 and a female aged 50 to 60. Miltenyi CD45RO+ enrichment and human naive T-cell isolation kits were used to isolate memory (CD45RO+) and naive T cells from PBMC. Libraries were constructed by 5' RACE. The listed sequencing device is Illumina HiSeq 2000. A universal primer binding site was introduced by template switching, and a unique molecular identifier was present in the final cDNA, enabling accurate counting of TCR cDNA molecules. Specific primers in the conserved constant-segment region were used to synthesize first-strand cDNA for the TCR alpha and beta chains. To control for contamination, every cDNA library was double barcoded, receiving both a SMART-Mk sample barcode and Illumina barcodes. TruSeq adapter sequences and Illumina sample barcodes were added in two successive PCR steps. The TCR alpha and beta cDNA libraries were sequenced on the Illumina HiSeq platform using custom primers. The authors processed their data as follows. MiGEC was used to process raw reads and extract unique molecular identifiers, and MiXCR was used to find CDR3 positions. Recombination models were inferred per individual with the repgenHMM and IGoR tools using an EM algorithm. Shared clonotype analysis was performed with the tcR package in R, normalizing sharing by the product of cloneset sizes. To study raw recombination free of thymic and clonal selection effects, out-of-frame nonproductive sequences were analyzed. TCRdb reprocessed the public reads (quality trimming at Q25 with fastp, clone calling with MiXCR) and kept in-frame beta chains. Under each unique CDR3 protein, matching rows form one entry showing the most common genes and DNA. These V and J calls originate from TCRdb's pipeline instead of the authors' own analysis. The sample yields 640,000 or so distinct CDR3 sequences; 6% to 6.5% were counted once. Clones ranked in the top ten supply around 2% of the sample.

This clonotype was detected ten times or more. This receptor's antigen is unknown. One base away there is no much larger clone; base qualities are not given. Recombination connected TRBV27 to TRBJ2-1, with 10 middle bases fitting TRBD2. The clonotype was recovered from a man aged 18 to 30 in good health. The sample taken for sequencing was naive T cells sorted from blood. This sample's cell subset or site label indicates: cells isolated with a human naive T-cell isolation kit. The DNA sequence is given as TGTGCCAGCAGTTTATCCCTAGCGGGAGATGAGCAGTTCTTC. This encodes CASSLSLAGDEQFF.